Sequencing of this T cell receptor beta chain was carried out in a study of T cells in Graves' hyperthyroidism and ophthalmopathy. Across the whole study: Pretreatment peripheral blood was obtained at initial diagnosis. Broader study findings: Separating ophthalmopathy from stable hyperthyroidism was achieved by a 13 V-J model.

This clonotype was picked up many times. Its antigen is as yet unknown. Amplification of TCR beta CDR3 regions used RNA as the template. During a first-round RT-PCR of the TCR CDR3, the HTBI primer set was used. TCRdb ran MiXCR on the multiplex PCR reads and lists one entry per CDR3 protein. The sample has 100,000 to 140,000 distinct CDR3 sequences; 16% are singletons. Any patient presenting with uncontrolled infection, other autoimmune disease, pregnancy or lactation was left out. It was 8 to 10 ml of fresh peripheral blood that supplied the PBMCs. Germline CDR1 and CDR2: SQVTM and ANQGSEA. J lost 1 base, V lost 6 bases, and 8 bases had no gene match. The CDR3 extends over 15 amino acids.

This receptor was taken from a woman aged 50 to 65 with Graves' hyperthyroidism. Input material: blood. The V call is TRBV29-1, the J call TRBJ2-5, with 10 bases identical to TRBD2. The CDR3 loop is CSVELAGRFQETQYF. The CDR3 bases are TGCAGCGTAGAACTAGCGGGACGATTCCAAGAGACCCAGTACTTC.